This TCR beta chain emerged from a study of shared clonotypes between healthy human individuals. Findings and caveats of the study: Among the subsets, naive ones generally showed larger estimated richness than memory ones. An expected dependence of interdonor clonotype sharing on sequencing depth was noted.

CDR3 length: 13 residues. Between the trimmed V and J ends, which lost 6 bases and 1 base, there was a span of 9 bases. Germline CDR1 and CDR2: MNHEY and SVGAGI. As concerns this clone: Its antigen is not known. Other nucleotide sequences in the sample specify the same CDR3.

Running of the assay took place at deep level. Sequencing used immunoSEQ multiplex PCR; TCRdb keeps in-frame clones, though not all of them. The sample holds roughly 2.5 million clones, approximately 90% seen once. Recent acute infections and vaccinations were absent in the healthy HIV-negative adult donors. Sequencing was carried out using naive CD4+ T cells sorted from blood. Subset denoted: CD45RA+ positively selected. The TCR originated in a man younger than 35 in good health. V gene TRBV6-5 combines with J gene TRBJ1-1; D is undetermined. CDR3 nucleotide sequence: TGTGCCAGCAGCCGGACGGAGAACACTGAAGCTTTCTTT. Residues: CASSRTENTEAFF.